A selection of T cell receptor beta chains follows, all from one sample in a study of blood T cell repertoires in COVID-19. TCRdb keeps only in-frame clones here, not all; method: immunoSEQ multiplex PCR. The table includes 200,000 to 300,000 clones, 91% detected once. Sequencing input: peripheral blood. These receptor sequences come from a person under 35 with COVID-19, enrolled during active disease. CDR3s include the opening cysteine and the closing phenylalanine or tryptophan. A D gene is named only where the DNA matches it firmly. Where a row states a size, it is once, few, many or the class of an expanded clone; other rows omit it.

j_gene | d_gene | v_gene | abundance | CDR3aa | CDR3nt
TRBJ2-5 | - | TRBV12-3/TRBV12-4 | - | CASRTGAAETQYF | TGTGCCAGCAGAACAGGTGCGGCAGAGACCCAGTACTTC
TRBJ2-7 | - | TRBV6-2/TRBV6-3 | - | CASSLSHIHYEQYF | TGTGCCAGCAGTTTATCACATATTCACTACGAGCAGTACTTC
TRBJ2-7 | TRBD2 | TRBV23-1 | - | CASSDRRTSGHSYEQYF | TGCGCCAGCAGTGACCGCCGGACTAGCGGGCATTCCTACGAGCAGTACTTC
TRBJ2-7 | TRBD2 | TRBV2 | - | CASSEGTSGYYEQYF | TGTGCCAGCAGTGAAGGGACTAGCGGGTACTACGAGCAGTACTTC
TRBJ2-1 | TRBD1 | TRBV2 | - | CASSEGTGNEQFF | TGTGCCAGCAGTGAAGGGACAGGGAATGAGCAGTTCTTC
TRBJ1-2 | TRBD1 | TRBV10-3 | - | CAVGTDYGYTF | TGTGCCGTGGGGACAGACTATGGCTACACCTTC
TRBJ2-3 | - | TRBV2 | few | CASSVNRAMGDTQYF | TGTGCCAGCAGTGTAAACAGGGCGATGGGAGATACGCAGTATTTT
TRBJ2-1 | TRBD2 | TRBV2 | - | CASSEGTSGFRNEQFF | TGTGCCAGCAGTGAAGGGACTAGCGGTTTTAGGAATGAGCAGTTCTTC
TRBJ2-1 | TRBD2 | TRBV13 | once | CASSLPGAGANNEQFF | TGTGCCAGCAGCTTACCCGGGGCGGGAGCTAACAATGAGCAGTTCTTC
TRBJ1-2 | - | TRBV19 | once | CASLGTSEYGYTF | TGTGCCAGCTTAGGGACATCGGAGTATGGCTACACCTTC
TRBJ2-6 | TRBD1 | TRBV2 | - | CASRGGQGRSGANVLTF | TGTGCCAGCCGGGGCGGACAGGGCCGCTCTGGGGCCAACGTCCTGACTTTC
TRBJ2-7 | - | TRBV4-3 | - | CASSQDRVTYEQYF | TGCGCCAGCAGCCAAGACCGGGTCACCTACGAGCAGTACTTC
TRBJ1-4 | - | TRBV4-1 | - | CASSQDLGLVRARNEKLFF | TGCGCCAGCAGCCAAGATTTGGGCCTTGTCAGGGCTCGAAATGAAAAACTGTTTTTT
TRBJ1-5 | - | TRBV18 | few | CASSPQGDQPQHF | TGTGCCAGCTCACCACAGGGGGATCAGCCCCAGCATTTT
TRBJ1-3 | - | TRBV6-5 | - | CASSYLASGNTIYF | TGTGCCAGCAGTTACTTGGCATCTGGAAACACCATATATTTT
TRBJ2-2 | - | TRBV5-1 | - | CASSLVAGGLAGELFF | TGCGCCAGCAGCTTGGTGGCAGGGGGGCTCGCCGGGGAGCTGTTTTTT
TRBJ2-5 | TRBD2 | TRBV5-6 | - | CASSLERGAGAQETQYF | TGTGCCAGCAGCTTGGAAAGGGGAGCGGGGGCCCAAGAGACCCAGTACTTC
TRBJ2-7 | - | TRBV13 | - | CASSLSSYEQYF | TGTGCCAGCAGCTTGAGCTCCTACGAGCAGTACTTC
TRBJ1-6 | - | TRBV9 | few | CASTTGSYNSPLHF | TGTGCCAGCACTACGGGGTCCTATAATTCACCCCTCCACTTT
TRBJ1-4 | TRBD1 | TRBV7-9 | - | CASSPRQGTNEKLFF | TGTGCCAGCAGCCCCCGACAGGGGACTAATGAAAAACTGTTTTTT